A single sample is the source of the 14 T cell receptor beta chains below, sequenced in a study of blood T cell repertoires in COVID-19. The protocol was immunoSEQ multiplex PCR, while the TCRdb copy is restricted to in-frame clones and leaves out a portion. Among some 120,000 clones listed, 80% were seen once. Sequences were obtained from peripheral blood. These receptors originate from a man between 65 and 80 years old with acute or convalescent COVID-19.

The CDR3 loop reads CASSIDRGITEAFF. In DNA form, the CDR3 reads TGTGCCAGTAGTATCGACAGGGGGATCACTGAAGCTTTCTTT. This rearrangement joins TRBV19 to TRBJ1-1, with TRBD1 identical over 9 bases. The CDR3 spans 14 residues. The germline CDR1 and CDR2 sequences are LNHDA and SQIVND (reference sequence). V dropped 3 bases and J dropped 4; count of bases not matched to a gene: 3.

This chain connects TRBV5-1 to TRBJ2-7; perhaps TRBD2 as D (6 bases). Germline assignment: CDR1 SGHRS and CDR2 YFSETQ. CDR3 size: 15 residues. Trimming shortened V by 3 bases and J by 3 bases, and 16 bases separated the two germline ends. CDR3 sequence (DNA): TGCGCCAGCAGCTGGTCGGGGGTGGGGTTCTACGAGCAGTACTTC. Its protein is CASSWSGVGFYEQYF.

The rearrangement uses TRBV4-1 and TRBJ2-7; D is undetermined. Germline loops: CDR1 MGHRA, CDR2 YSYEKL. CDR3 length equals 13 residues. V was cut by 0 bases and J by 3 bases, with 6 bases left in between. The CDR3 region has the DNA TGCGCCAGCAGCCAAGATCGGAGCTACGAGCAGTACTTC. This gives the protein CASSQDRSYEQYF.

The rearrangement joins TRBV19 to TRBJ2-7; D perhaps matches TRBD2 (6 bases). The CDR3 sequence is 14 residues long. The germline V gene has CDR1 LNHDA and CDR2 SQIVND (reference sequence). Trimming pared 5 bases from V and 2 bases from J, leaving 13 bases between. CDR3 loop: CASSPVAGPYEQYF. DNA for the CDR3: TGTGCCAGTAGTCCGGTGGCGGGACCCTACGAGCAGTACTTC.

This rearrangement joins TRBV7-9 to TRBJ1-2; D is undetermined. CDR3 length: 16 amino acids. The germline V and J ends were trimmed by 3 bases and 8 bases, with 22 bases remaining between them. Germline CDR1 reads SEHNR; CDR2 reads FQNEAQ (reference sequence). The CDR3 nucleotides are TGTGCCAGCAGCTTGCTCCCGGCAAGACGTGTGGAGGGCTACACCTTC. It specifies CASSLLPARRVEGYTF. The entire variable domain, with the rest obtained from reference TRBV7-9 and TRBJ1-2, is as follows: DTGVSQNPRHKITKRGQNVTFRCDPISEHNRLYWYRQTLGQGPEFLTYFQNEAQLEKSRLLSDRFSAERPKGSFSTLEIQRTEQGDSAMYLCASSLLPARRVEGYTFGSGTRLTVV.

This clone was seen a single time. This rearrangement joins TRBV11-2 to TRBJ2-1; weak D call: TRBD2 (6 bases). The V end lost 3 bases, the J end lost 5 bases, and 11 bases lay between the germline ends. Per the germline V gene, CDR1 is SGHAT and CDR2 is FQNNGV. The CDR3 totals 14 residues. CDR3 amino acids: CASSFNRGNNEQFF. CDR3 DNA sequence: TGTGCCAGCAGCTTTAATCGGGGGAACAATGAGCAGTTCTTC.

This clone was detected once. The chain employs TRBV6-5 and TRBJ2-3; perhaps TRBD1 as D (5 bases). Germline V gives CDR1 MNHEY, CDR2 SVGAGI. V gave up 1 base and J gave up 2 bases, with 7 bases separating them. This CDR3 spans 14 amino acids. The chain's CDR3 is CASSYFRATDTQYF. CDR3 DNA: TGTGCCAGCAGTTACTTCAGGGCCACAGATACGCAGTATTTT.

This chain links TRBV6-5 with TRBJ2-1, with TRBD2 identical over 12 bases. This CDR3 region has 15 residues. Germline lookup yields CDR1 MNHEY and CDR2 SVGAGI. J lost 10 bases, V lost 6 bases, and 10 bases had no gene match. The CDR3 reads CASRSASGGAGEQFF. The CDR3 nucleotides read TGTGCCAGCAGGTCCGCTAGCGGGGGGGCCGGAGAGCAGTTCTTC.

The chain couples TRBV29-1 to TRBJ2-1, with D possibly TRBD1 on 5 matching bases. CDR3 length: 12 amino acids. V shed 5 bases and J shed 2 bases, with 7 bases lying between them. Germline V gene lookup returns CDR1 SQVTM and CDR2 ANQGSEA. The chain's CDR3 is CSVRRAYNEQFF. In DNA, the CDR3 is TGCAGCGTTCGCAGGGCCTACAATGAGCAGTTCTTC.

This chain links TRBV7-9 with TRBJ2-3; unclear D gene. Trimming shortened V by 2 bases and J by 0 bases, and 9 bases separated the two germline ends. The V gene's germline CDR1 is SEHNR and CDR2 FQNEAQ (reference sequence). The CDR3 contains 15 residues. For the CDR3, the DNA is TGTGCCAGCAGCTTATCTTCGGGTAGCACAGATACGCAGTATTTT. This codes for CASSLSSGSTDTQYF. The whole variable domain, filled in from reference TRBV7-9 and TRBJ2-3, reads DTGVSQNPRHKITKRGQNVTFRCDPISEHNRLYWYRQTLGQGPEFLTYFQNEAQLEKSRLLSDRFSAERPKGSFSTLEIQRTEQGDSAMYLCASSLSSGSTDTQYFGPGTRLTVL.

The CDR3 nucleotides are TGTGCCAGCAGGGGGCCAAAAAACATTCAGTACTTC. Protein sequence: CASRGPKNIQYF. The chain uses TRBV6-5 and TRBJ2-4; D perhaps matches TRBD1 (5 bases). CDR3 length equals 12 residues. V lost 6 bases to trimming and J lost 4 bases, with 7 bases between them. CDR1 is MNHEY and CDR2 is SVGAGI in the germline V gene.

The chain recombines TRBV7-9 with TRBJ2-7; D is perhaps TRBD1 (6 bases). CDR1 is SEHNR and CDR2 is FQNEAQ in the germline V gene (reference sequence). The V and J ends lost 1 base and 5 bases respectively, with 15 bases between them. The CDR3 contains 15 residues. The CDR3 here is CASSLVGGAYDEQYF. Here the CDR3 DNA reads TGTGCCAGCAGCTTAGTAGGGGGAGCTTACGACGAGCAGTACTTC.

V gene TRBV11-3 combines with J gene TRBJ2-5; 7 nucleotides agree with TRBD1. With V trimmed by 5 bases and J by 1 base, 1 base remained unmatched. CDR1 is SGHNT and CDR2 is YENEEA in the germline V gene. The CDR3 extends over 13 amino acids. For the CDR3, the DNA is TGTGCCAGCAGCGGGGACAGCCAAGAGACCCAGTACTTC. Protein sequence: CASSGDSQETQYF.

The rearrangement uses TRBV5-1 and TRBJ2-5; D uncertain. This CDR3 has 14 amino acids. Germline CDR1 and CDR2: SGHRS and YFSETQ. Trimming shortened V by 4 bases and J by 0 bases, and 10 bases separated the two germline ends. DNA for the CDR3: TGCGCCAGCAGCCAAGACACGAACCAAGAGACCCAGTACTTC. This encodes CASSQDTNQETQYF.